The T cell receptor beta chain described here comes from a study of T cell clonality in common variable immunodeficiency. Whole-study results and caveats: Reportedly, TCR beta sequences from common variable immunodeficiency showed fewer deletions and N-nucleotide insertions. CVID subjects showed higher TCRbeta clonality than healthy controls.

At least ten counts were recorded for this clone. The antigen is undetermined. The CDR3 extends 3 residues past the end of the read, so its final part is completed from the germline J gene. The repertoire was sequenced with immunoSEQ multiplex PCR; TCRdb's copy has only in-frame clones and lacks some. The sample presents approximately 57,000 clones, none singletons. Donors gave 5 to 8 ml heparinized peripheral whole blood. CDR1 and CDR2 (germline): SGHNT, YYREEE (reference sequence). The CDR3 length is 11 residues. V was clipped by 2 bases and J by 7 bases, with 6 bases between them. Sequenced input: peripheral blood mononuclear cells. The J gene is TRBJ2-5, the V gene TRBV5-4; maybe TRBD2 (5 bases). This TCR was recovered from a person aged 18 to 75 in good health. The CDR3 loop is CASSLSGTQYF. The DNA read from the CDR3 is TGTGCCAGCAGCTTAAGCGGGACC.